The 6 T cell receptor beta chains below come from one sample, sequenced in a study of Tregs in tolerant kidney transplant recipients. Measured with immunoSEQ multiplex PCR; TCRdb has only the in-frame clones, and not every one. Altogether some 68,000 clones are present, roughly 84% being singletons, with the ten largest covering roughly 4.9%. Sequenced: CD4+ T cells from blood. These receptors all stem from a human donor in good health.

The chain couples TRBV7-2 to TRBJ2-7; D is perhaps TRBD1 or TRBD2 (6 bases each). The CDR3 sequence is 16 residues long. The V gene's germline CDR1 is SGHTA and CDR2 FQGNSA. Trimming took 4 bases from V and 1 from J, leaving 17 bases between them. The CDR3 DNA is TGTGCCAGCAGCTCACCGCGAGGGGGGCCGTCCTACGAGCAGTACTTC. Translating it yields CASSSPRGGPSYEQYF.

J is TRBJ2-7 and V is TRBV9, with 8 bases aligning to TRBD1. Germline V gene sequence: CDR1 SGDLS, CDR2 YYNGEE. The junction had 12 bases not matched to a gene; V was cut back by 3 bases and J by 4 bases. The CDR3 is made up of 16 amino acids. The CDR3 nucleotides read TGTGCCAGCAGCGCAGGTTTCGGACAGGGCCTTTACGAGCAGTACTTC. Protein sequence: CASSAGFGQGLYEQYF. The whole variable domain, remainder taken from reference TRBV9 and TRBJ2-7, is DSGVTQTPKHLITATGQRVTLRCSPRSGDLSVYWYQQSLDQGLQFLIQYYNGEERAKGNILERFSAQQFPDLHSELNLSSLELGDSALYFCASSAGFGQGLYEQYFGPGTRLTVT.

The rearrangement joins TRBV19 to TRBJ1-4, with TRBD1 matching 10 bases. Germline CDR1 LNHDA, CDR2 SQIVND (reference sequence). With V trimmed by 5 bases and J by 10 bases, 7 bases remained unmatched. The CDR3 has 14 residues. As DNA, the CDR3 is TGTGCCAGTAGTGAGACAGGGGGCGCCGGAAAACTGTTTTTT. Translation: CASSETGGAGKLFF.

J is TRBJ2-7 and V is TRBV2; possibly TRBD2 for D (6 bases). The CDR3 contains 14 residues. Germline CDR1 is SNHLY and CDR2 is FYNNEI. V lost 6 bases and J 0 bases, leaving 12 bases between the germline ends. CDR3 nucleotide sequence: TGTGCCAGCAGAGGCGGGACCGACTCCTACGAGCAGTACTTC. Translation: CASRGGTDSYEQYF.

This clone was seen many times. The chain uses TRBV4-1 and TRBJ1-4, with TRBD1 matching 9 bases. Per the germline V gene, CDR1 is MGHRA and CDR2 is YSYEKL. V gave up 1 base and J gave up 6 bases; unmatched junction bases: 3. The CDR3 runs to 15 residues. CDR3 sequence: CASSQGTGVDEKLFF. The CDR3 DNA reads as TGCGCCAGCAGCCAAGGGACAGGGGTCGATGAAAAACTGTTTTTT.

This clone showed up just once. This rearrangement joins TRBV25-1 to TRBJ1-2; 12 bases agree with TRBD1. This CDR3 is built from 17 residues. J gave up 7 bases and V 5 bases, and 14 bases lay outside the gene matches. Germline CDR1 reads MGHDK; CDR2 reads SYGVNS. CDR3 protein: CASSQESGQGALVGYTF. CDR3 DNA: TGTGCCAGCAGTCAAGAATCGGGACAGGGGGCACTTGTTGGCTACACCTTC.